This TCR beta chain is drawn from a study of CD8 T cells in Susac syndrome. Study outcomes and limitations: The study recognized that its TCR sequencing and HLA analysis covered a relatively small number of individuals.

Multiple sclerosis controls were treatment-naive patients with stable or active relapsing-remitting disease. The CD8+ and CD4+ T cells were isolated magnetically using a negative isolation approach, whereas the TEMRA cells were enriched by FACS. Reverse transcription of roughly 0.5 to 1 ug RNA was performed with random hexamers. By means of immunoSEQ multiplex PCR, TCR beta CDR3 spanning 54 Vbeta and 13 Jbeta underwent amplification. One entry per CDR3 protein, called by TCRdb with MiXCR from the immunoSEQ multiplex PCR reads. The sample carries about 290,000 distinct CDR3 sequences, approximately 85% recorded once. Turning to this clonotype: What it recognizes is unknown.

The specimen sequenced was CD8+ T cells from PBMCs. The TCR originated in a human donor with multiple sclerosis.

In nucleotides, the CDR3 is TGCGCCAGCACTCCTTTAGGGACTGGAAACACCATATATTTT. Translating gives CASTPLGTGNTIYF. The chain uses TRBV10-2 and TRBJ1-3; D unresolved. The CDR3 has 14 residues. Germline V CDR1 and CDR2: WSHSY, SAAADI. The V end lost 7 bases, the J end lost 2 bases, and 12 bases lay between the germline ends.